These 25 T cell receptor beta chains were sequenced from one sample in a study of beta chain features in type 1 diabetes. Study-wide results and limits: All four CD4+ subsets from Type 1 diabetes patients carried moderately but significantly shorter TCRB CDR3s.

For these TCRs, the target antigens are not known. What was sequenced were expressed TCRB transcripts, since all of the isolated RNA had been reverse transcribed. Assay used: immunoSEQ multiplex PCR; TCRdb lists only in-frame clones, some missing. The sample has roughly 160,000 clones, about 7.9% seen once. Specimen: central memory CD4+ T cells from blood. Source of these receptors: a man aged 18 to 35 with type 1 diabetes.

The rearrangement links TRBV6-5 to TRBJ1-1, with a tentative D call TRBD1 (5 bases). Trimming stripped 7 bases from V and 3 bases from J, with 15 bases between. This CDR3 spans 14 amino acids. Germline V CDR1 and CDR2: MNHEY, SVGAGI. The CDR3 reads CASTGPGRDTEAFF. DNA for the CDR3: TGTGCCAGCACGGGGCCAGGGAGGGACACTGAAGCTTTCTTT.

The chain combines TRBV6-6 with TRBJ2-5; 7 bases match TRBD2. Germline loops: CDR1 MNHNY, CDR2 SVGAGI (reference sequence). This CDR3 has 14 residues. The V gene end was trimmed by 5 bases and the J gene end by 11 bases; junction bases not matched to a gene: 14. The CDR3 region has the DNA TGTGCCAGCAGTCATCCTGGATTGGGAGGGGAGCAGTACTTC. Translation gives CASSHPGLGGEQYF.

The CDR3 protein is CAWSVDRPSSYNSPLHF. CDR3 coding DNA: TGTGCCTGGAGTGTAGACAGGCCGAGCTCCTATAATTCACCCCTCCACTTT. V gene TRBV30 combines with J gene TRBJ1-6; possibly TRBD1 for D (6 bases). In germline, CDR1 is GTSNPN, CDR2 SVGIG (reference sequence). The CDR3 has 17 amino acids. V was trimmed by 0 bases and J by 0 bases, leaving 12 bases between them.

In its sample, this clone was seen a few times. This chain uses TRBV28 with TRBJ1-1; possibly TRBD1 for D (6 bases). The V gene's germline CDR1 is MDHEN and CDR2 SYDVKM. Trimming pared 4 bases from V and 10 bases from J, leaving 25 bases between. This CDR3 comprises 16 residues. In DNA, the CDR3 is TGTGCCAGCAGTTCCAGGACAGCCCTTAGTCTAAACCGAGCTTTCTTT. Its translation is CASSSRTALSLNRAFF.

For this clone: The junction does not match germline at one end; this may be a read error. The CDR3 coding sequence is TGCGCCAGCAGGTTGGCGGGGGGCCAGATTAATGAGCAGTTCTTC. As protein: CASRLAGGQINEQFF. The chain joins TRBV5-1 to TRBJ2-1; 8 bases fit TRBD2. The CDR3 has 15 residues. Germline V CDR1 and CDR2: SGHRS, YFSETQ. Looking up the rest from reference TRBV5-1 and TRBJ2-1 gives the full variable domain: KAGVTQTPRYLIKTRGQQVTLSCSPISGHRSVSWYQQTPGQGLQFLFEYFSETQRNKGNFPGRFSGRQFSNSRSEMNVSTLELGDSALYLCASRLAGGQINEQFFGPGTRLTVL.

This clone came up a few times. V gene TRBV5-1 combines with J gene TRBJ2-1; 7 bases match TRBD2. With 5 bases clipped from V and 6 bases from J, the junction kept 8 bases outside the gene matches. Germline V CDR1 and CDR2: SGHRS, YFSETQ. This CDR3 has 14 amino acids. Here the CDR3 reads CASSTVTSSNEQFF. In nucleotides, the CDR3 is TGCGCCAGCAGTACCGTGACTAGCTCCAATGAGCAGTTCTTC.

The chain links TRBV9 to TRBJ2-6; D is ambiguous. V lost 4 bases to trimming and J lost 0 bases, with 5 bases between them. Germline-derived CDR1 and CDR2 are SGDLS and YYNGEE. This CDR3 spans 14 amino acids. DNA for the CDR3: TGTGCCAGCAGCCAACTCTCTGGGGCCAACGTCCTGACTTTC. Encoded protein: CASSQLSGANVLTF.

This clone turned up a few times. The chain joins TRBV29-1 to TRBJ1-2, with 10 bases fitting TRBD1. From germline, CDR1 is SQVTM and CDR2 ANQGSEA. The junction had 1 base not matched to a gene; V was cut back by 4 bases and J by 5 bases. The length of the CDR3 is 12 residues. The CDR3 reads CSVGDRGYGYTF. Here the CDR3 DNA reads TGCAGCGTTGGGGACAGGGGATATGGCTACACCTTC. The full variable domain, with the rest looked up from reference TRBV29-1 and TRBJ1-2, is SAVISQKPSRDICQRGTSLTIQCQVDSQVTMMFWYRQQPGQSLTLIATANQGSEATYESGFVIDKFPISRPNLTFSTLTVSNMSPEDSSIYLCSVGDRGYGYTFGSGTRLTVV.

The rearrangement links TRBV7-2 to TRBJ2-4; 11 bases are shared with TRBD1. Looked up from germline, CDR1 is SGHTA and CDR2 is FQGNSA. This CDR3 is built from 15 residues. J was trimmed by 6 bases and V by 2 bases; bases with no gene match: 3. CDR3 loop: CASSLRTGGVNIQYF. In nucleotides, the CDR3 is TGTGCCAGCAGCTTAAGGACAGGGGGCGTAAACATTCAGTACTTC. Full variable domain (outside the CDR3, taken from reference TRBV7-2 and TRBJ2-4): GAGVSQSPSNKVTEKGKDVELRCDPISGHTALYWYRQSLGQGLEFLIYFQGNSAPDKSGLPSDRFSAERTGGSVSTLTIQRTQQEDSAVYLCASSLRTGGVNIQYFGAGTRLSVL.

As DNA, the CDR3 is TGTGCCAGCAGCCCCGACAGGGTAGTTTACGAGCAGTACTTC. This sequence encodes CASSPDRVVYEQYF. The rearrangement links TRBV7-2 to TRBJ2-7; 7 positions match TRBD1. CDR1 is SGHTA, CDR2 FQGNSA, per germline. Trimming at V came to 5 bases and at J to 4 bases, leaving 8 bases not matched to a gene. The CDR3 is 14 residues long.

The gene calls are TRBV7-2 and TRBJ1-5; D unresolved. Germline values: CDR1 SGHTA, CDR2 FQGNSA. V was pared by 7 bases and J by 2 bases, with 15 bases between. The CDR3 covers 15 residues. CDR3 nucleotide sequence: TGTGCCAGCAACCCATCGCCGGTGGGCAATCAGCCCCAGCATTTT. Protein product: CASNPSPVGNQPQHF.

V and J are TRBV15 and TRBJ1-6; tentatively, D is TRBD1 (5 bases). V gave up 3 bases and J gave up 7 bases, with 10 bases separating them. This CDR3 has 14 amino acids. Germline-derived CDR1 and CDR2 are LNHNV and YYDKDF (reference sequence). The CDR3 spells CATSSGTRNSPLHF. The CDR3 region has the DNA TGTGCCACCAGCAGTGGGACTAGGAATTCACCCCTCCACTTT.

This clone has only a few counts. The rearrangement links TRBV7-2 to TRBJ2-2, with 7 bases lining up with TRBD2. Germline values: CDR1 SGHTA, CDR2 FQGNSA. V lost 5 bases to trimming and J lost 10 bases; unmatched junction nucleotides: 10. The CDR3 length is 14 residues. CDR3 DNA sequence: TGTGCCAGCAGCCCCGTTAGCGGGCCCAAGGAGCTGTTTTTT. Translation gives CASSPVSGPKELFF.

This chain joins TRBV4-1 and TRBJ1-2; D is ambiguous. Trimming pared 1 base from V and 4 bases from J, leaving 13 bases between. This CDR3 has 15 amino acids. Germline values: CDR1 MGHRA, CDR2 YSYEKL. The CDR3 sequence: CASSQVVRGSYGYTF. CDR3 nucleotide sequence: TGCGCCAGCAGCCAAGTCGTCCGGGGTTCCTATGGCTACACCTTC.

This chain links TRBV5-4 with TRBJ2-5, with D tentatively TRBD1 (5 bases). This CDR3 is built from 14 residues. Germline V gene data show CDR1 as SGHNT and CDR2 as YYREEE (reference sequence). The ends were cut back, 10 bases at V and 5 bases at J, with 21 bases in the middle. CDR3 sequence: CAGHRQGSSETQYF. The DNA for the CDR3 is TGTGCCGGACACCGGCAGGGAAGTTCGGAGACCCAGTACTTC.

The chain recombines TRBV11-2 with TRBJ2-7; the D is unclear. CDR1 is SGHAT and CDR2 is FQNNGV in the germline V gene. With 0 bases removed from V and 2 bases from J, the gap between germline ends came to 17 bases. The CDR3 contains 17 residues. The CDR3 DNA is TGTGCCAGCAGCTTAGATTCCCCGGGTCAGTGGGCCTACGAGCAGTACTTC. It encodes CASSLDSPGQWAYEQYF.

This clone has only a few counts. The V and J genes are TRBV5-1 and TRBJ2-5; D not resolved. Trimming left V 0 bases short and J 5 bases short, with 11 bases between. Germline-derived CDR1 and CDR2 are SGHRS and YFSETQ. This CDR3 spans 14 amino acids. The CDR3 is CASSLEAAAETQYF. CDR3 sequence (DNA): TGCGCCAGCAGCTTGGAGGCGGCGGCGGAGACCCAGTACTTC. The variable domain in full, with the rest retrieved from reference TRBV5-1 and TRBJ2-5, is KAGVTQTPRYLIKTRGQQVTLSCSPISGHRSVSWYQQTPGQGLQFLFEYFSETQRNKGNFPGRFSGRQFSNSRSEMNVSTLELGDSALYLCASSLEAAAETQYFGPGTRLLVL.

This clone was seen only a few times. V is TRBV18 and J is TRBJ2-1; 10 nucleotides match TRBD2. Germline lookup yields CDR1 KGHSH and CDR2 LQKENI. This CDR3 has 15 residues. V shed 4 bases, J shed 5 bases, and the junction held 5 bases outside the gene matches. CDR3 sequence: CASSLAGGLDNEQFF. CDR3 coding DNA: TGTGCCAGCTCACTAGCGGGAGGACTAGACAATGAGCAGTTCTTC.

The V and J genes are TRBV28 and TRBJ2-3; 11 nucleotides agree with TRBD2. The CDR3 length is 16 residues. Germline values: CDR1 MDHEN, CDR2 SYDVKM. With 5 bases clipped from V and 4 bases from J, the junction kept 8 bases outside the gene matches. CDR3 residues: CASSLPSGGPADTQYF. The DNA for the CDR3 is TGTGCCAGCAGTCTGCCTAGCGGGGGGCCCGCAGATACGCAGTATTTT. The variable domain in full, completed from reference TRBV28 and TRBJ2-3, reads DVKVTQSSRYLVKRTGEKVFLECVQDMDHENMFWYRQDPGLGLRLIYFSYDVKMKEKGDIPEGYSVSREKKERFSLILESASTNQTSMYLCASSLPSGGPADTQYFGPGTRLTVL.

This chain connects TRBV5-4 to TRBJ2-5; a weak D match, TRBD2 (6 bases). Germline lookup yields CDR1 SGHNT and CDR2 YYREEE (reference sequence). CDR3 length: 13 residues. V gave up 4 bases and J gave up 5 bases, with 12 bases separating them. The CDR3 DNA reads as TGTGCCAGCAGCCGCCAGGAGGGGGAGACCCAGTACTTC. Residues: CASSRQEGETQYF.

Only a few counts were recorded for this clone. The chain recombines TRBV18 with TRBJ2-5, with D maybe TRBD1 (6 bases). Germline V gene sequence: CDR1 KGHSH, CDR2 LQKENI. Trimming removed 6 bases at V and 0 bases at J, with 8 bases between. CDR3 size: 13 residues. The CDR3 bases are TGTGCCAGCTCCCGGGACAACCAAGAGACCCAGTACTTC. It encodes CASSRDNQETQYF.

This clone was recorded many times. The rearrangement links TRBV4-3 to TRBJ2-5; 11 bases align to TRBD2. Unmatched junction bases numbered 8, after V lost 4 bases and J lost 4 bases. The CDR3 sequence is 16 residues long. Germline V gene data show CDR1 as LGHNA and CDR2 as YSLEER. The CDR3 DNA sequence: TGCGCCAGCAGCCGTGGACTAGCGGGCGGTGGAGAGACCCAGTACTTC. This gives the protein CASSRGLAGGGETQYF.

V and J are TRBV12-5 and TRBJ2-1, with 14 positions matching TRBD2. Looked up from germline, CDR1 is LGHNT and CDR2 is FRNRAP. This CDR3 contains 17 residues. The V segment lost 4 bases and the J segment 9 bases; nucleotides outside the gene matches: 11. CDR3 in DNA: TGTGCTAGTGGTTCACAAACCGGGACTAGCGGGAGTAGTGAGCAGTTCTTC. Its protein product is CASGSQTGTSGSSEQFF. The whole variable domain, remainder taken from reference TRBV12-5 and TRBJ2-1, is DARVTQTPRHKVTEMGQEVTMRCQPILGHNTVFWYRQTMMQGLELLAYFRNRAPLDDSGMPKDRFSAEMPDATLATLKIQPSEPRDSAVYFCASGSQTGTSGSSEQFFGPGTRLTVL.

The rearrangement joins TRBV7-8 to TRBJ1-1, with 8 bases matching TRBD1. The CDR3 is 17 amino acids. V lost 1 base to trimming and J lost 0 bases; unmatched junction nucleotides: 7. From germline, CDR1 is SGHVS and CDR2 FQNEAQ. In nucleotides, the CDR3 is TGTGCCAGCAGCTTAGTTGCGTCAGGGGGCCTGAACACTGAAGCTTTCTTT. Translation: CASSLVASGGLNTEAFF.

CDR3 loop: CASSYGTSLKSEQFF. The CDR3 nucleotides are TGTGCCAGCAGCTACGGGACTAGCCTTAAGAGTGAGCAGTTCTTC. The rearrangement joins TRBV7-2 to TRBJ2-1, with 9 bases identical to TRBD2. The V gene end was trimmed by 4 bases and the J gene end by 9 bases; junction bases not matched to a gene: 10. Germline-derived CDR1 and CDR2 are SGHTA and FQGNSA. This CDR3 comprises 15 residues.